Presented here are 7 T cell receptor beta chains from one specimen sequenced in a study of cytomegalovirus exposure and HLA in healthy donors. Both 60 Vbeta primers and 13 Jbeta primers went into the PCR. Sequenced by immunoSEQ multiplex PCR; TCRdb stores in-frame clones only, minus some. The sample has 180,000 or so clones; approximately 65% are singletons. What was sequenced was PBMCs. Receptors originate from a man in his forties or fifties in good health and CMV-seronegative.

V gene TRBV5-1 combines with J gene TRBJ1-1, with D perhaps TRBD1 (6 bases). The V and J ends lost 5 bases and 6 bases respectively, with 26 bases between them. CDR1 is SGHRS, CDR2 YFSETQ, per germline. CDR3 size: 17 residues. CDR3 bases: TGCGCCAGCAGTCAGACCATCCTACAGGGTTCCTACGCTGAAGCTTTCTTT. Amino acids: CASSQTILQGSYAEAFF.

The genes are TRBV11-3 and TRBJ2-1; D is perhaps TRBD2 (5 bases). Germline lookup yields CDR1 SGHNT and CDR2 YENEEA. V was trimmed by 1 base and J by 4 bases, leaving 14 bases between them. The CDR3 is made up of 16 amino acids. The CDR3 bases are TGTGCCAGCAGCTTAGGAGACGGACTGTCGTACAATGAGCAGTTCTTC. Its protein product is CASSLGDGLSYNEQFF.

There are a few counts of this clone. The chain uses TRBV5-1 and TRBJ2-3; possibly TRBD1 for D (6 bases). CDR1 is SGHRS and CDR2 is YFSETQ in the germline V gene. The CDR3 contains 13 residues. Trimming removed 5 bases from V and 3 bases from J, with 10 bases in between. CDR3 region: CASSGGATDTQYF. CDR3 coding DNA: TGCGCCAGCAGTGGGGGCGCAACAGATACGCAGTATTTT.

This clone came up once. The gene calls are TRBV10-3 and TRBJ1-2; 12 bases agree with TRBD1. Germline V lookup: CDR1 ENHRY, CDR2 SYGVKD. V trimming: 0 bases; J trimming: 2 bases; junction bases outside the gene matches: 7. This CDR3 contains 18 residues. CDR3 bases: TGTGCCATCAGTGAGTCGTTGGTGGGGACAGGGGGCAACTATGGCTACACCTTC. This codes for CAISESLVGTGGNYGYTF.

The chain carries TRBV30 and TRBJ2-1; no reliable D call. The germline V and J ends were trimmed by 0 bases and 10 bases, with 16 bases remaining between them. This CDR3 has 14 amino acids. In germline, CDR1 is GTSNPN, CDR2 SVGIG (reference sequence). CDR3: CAWSVRVGASEQFF. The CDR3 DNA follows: TGTGCCTGGAGTGTACGGGTAGGAGCATCCGAGCAGTTCTTC.

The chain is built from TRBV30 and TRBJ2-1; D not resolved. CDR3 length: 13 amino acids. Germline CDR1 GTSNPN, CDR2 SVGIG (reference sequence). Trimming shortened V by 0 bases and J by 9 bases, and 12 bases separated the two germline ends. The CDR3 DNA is TGTGCCTGGAGTGTAAGAACGGGTACTGAGCAGTTCTTC. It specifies CAWSVRTGTEQFF. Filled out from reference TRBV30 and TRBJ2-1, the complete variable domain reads SQTIHQWPATLVQPVGSPLSLECTVEGTSNPNLYWYRQAAGRGLQLLFYSVGIGQISSEVPQNLSASRPQDRQFILSSKKLLLSDSGFYLCAWSVRTGTEQFFGPGTRLTVL.

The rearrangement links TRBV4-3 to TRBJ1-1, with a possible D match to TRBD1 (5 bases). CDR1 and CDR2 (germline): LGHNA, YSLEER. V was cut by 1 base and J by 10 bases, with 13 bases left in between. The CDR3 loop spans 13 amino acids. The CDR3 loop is CASSQGAGFLAFF. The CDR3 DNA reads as TGCGCCAGCAGCCAAGGGGCAGGGTTCTTAGCTTTCTTT.